This T cell receptor beta chain was documented in a study of blood T cell repertoires in COVID-19 (dated by TCRdb to about 2020). Background for the entire study: Samples from collaborators originated in the United States, Italy and Spain and spanned both the acute and convalescent phases of COVID-19. The prospective study material was composed of cDNA or gDNA derived from T cells, B-cell-depleted T cells, or PBMCs. The dataset comprised deeply sampled blood TCRbeta repertoires from subjects exposed to, actively infected with, or recovered from COVID-19. The repertoires were released in a freely available public database intended as a resource for research on the immune response to SARS-CoV-2. Samples were obtained from the ongoing ImmuneRACE study (first 160 participants) and from some 1,300 subjects provided by 6 global collaborators. Sample metadata almost always included a de-identified subject ID, COVID-19 status, age in years and sex. Where available, HLA class I and class II types were obtained from metadata supplied by the sample provider rather than from assay-based typing.

Enrolling through a virtual design, the prospective study's participants ranged in age from roughly 18 to 100 years and lived across roughly 24 United States geographic areas. In the prospective study, participants were assigned to cohorts based on the clinical history participants reported in a screening survey and a study questionnaire. In the prospective study, mobile phlebotomists collected whole blood, serum and a nasopharyngeal or oropharyngeal swab from each participant. Prospective study participants could optionally give additional blood draws and questionnaires over an approximately two-month period. Blood samples from the prospective study were shipped frozen or at room temperature prior to DNA extraction. Results and caveats for the whole study, not just this receptor: Clinical and demographic metadata were provided uncurated, with the amount varying by source and participant.

Turning to this clone: Its antigen is currently not known. Mismatch with germline at one junction end may stem from a read error.

From a lookup of the germline V gene, CDR1 and CDR2 are SGHTA and FQGNSA. The CDR3 holds 12 amino acids from the cysteine to the phenylalanine. Only the CDR3 region is kept as DNA, spanning 36 bases read in frame from base 1. The immunoSEQ Assay, a bias-controlled multiplex PCR, was used to amplify TCRbeta CDR3 regions from genomic DNA. In the authors' own workflow: The number of nucleated cells in each sample was estimated by amplification of reference gene primers within the assay. To quantify the absolute abundance of each unique TCRbeta CDR3 rearrangement, sequence reads were collapsed and filtered. Productive Simpson clonality was computed per sample as the square root of Simpson's diversity index over productive rearrangements. Held by TCRdb, this immuneACCESS table contains in-frame sequences only and omits some clones. Under half of the omission traces to an unresolved V gene where checked; the cause of the rest is unknown. V and J calls and clone size follow that table, whereas D and trimming were derived from the DNA. Across this sample there are 150,000 to 200,000 clones, with roughly three quarters seen only once. Together, the top ten hold less than 20% of the sample.

The receptor was derived from a woman aged 45-59 years with acute COVID-19. Sequencing was done on a sample of PBMCs or T cells enriched from blood (not recorded which). The rearranged chain carries TRBV7-2 and TRBJ1-1, with 7 bases matching TRBD1. The DNA is as follows: TGTGCCAGCAGCCCGTACCTGGGGGACAGCGACTTT. It codes for CASSPYLGDSDF.